This TCR beta chain was sequenced in a study of cytomegalovirus exposure and HLA in healthy donors listed by TCRdb under 2017. For the study in its entirety: An earlier analysis of approximately 590 of the donors reported about 250 Gb of sequence data and some 120 million unique TCR beta sequences from about 200 million T cells. Approximately 310 gigabases of sequencing data and around 85 million unique TCR sequences made up an early release that covered several hundred HLA-typed donors. Among the roughly 400 genotyped donors, around 79% belonged to the genetic ancestry cluster associated with self-reported Caucasian donors. The aim of the study was to test whether cataloging public T cell receptors could identify signatures of past pathogen exposure. The T cell repertoires of roughly 660 subjects were profiled by immunosequencing and related to cytomegalovirus serostatus. Along with the approximately 650-subject first cohort, a separate validation cohort of over a hundred different subjects was used. To predict cytomegalovirus infection status, the study combined high-throughput TCR immunosequencing, statistical association of individual TCRs with disease status, and machine learning. To study patterns of TCR occurrence, a later analysis re-analyzed previously published TCR beta repertoires from around 670 donors and added high-resolution HLA genotyping. Rather than using new phenotypic data, the later analysis identified candidate immune exposures from TCR beta sequences and from how often those sequences occurred across donors. An earlier analysis of several hundred of the donors applied high-throughput TCR beta sequencing to assess whether each TCR beta V gene segment acted as functional or pseudogenic. Donor age, sex, ethnicity and CMV serostatus were compiled alongside the repertoire data. A later genetic analysis took genome-wide SNP genotypes for about 65% of the 666 donors and used that subset as a discovery cohort. Every discovery cohort repertoire had been produced on one sequencing platform. HLA typing covered class I and class II loci at four-digit resolution. Typing coverage varied by locus: about 620-630 donors for A, B, C, DRB1 and DQB1; approximately 500 for DQA1; 606 for DPA1; 450 to 480 for DPB1. Several DR-DQ haplotypes were handled as single units for association and clustering because linkage in the cohort was strong. Among roughly 400 genotyped donors of the cohort, an average of approximately 220,000 unique TCR beta nucleotide sequences was sequenced per donor, of which approximately 19% were non-productive. The paper's findings and limits, for the study overall: In vitro tests confirmed that a few of the cytomegalovirus-associated TCR beta chains recognize cytomegalovirus antigens. Compared with the approximately 670-donor mean, donors in an Asian-associated ancestry cluster had fewer N-insertions in productive TCRs, according to a later genetic analysis. Most TCR sequences were seen in very few donors, while some public TCRs were found in many individuals. Because HLA typing was unavailable for some donors at each locus, only the typed subset was used in association tests. A later analysis associated about 16,000 TCR beta sequences with specific HLA alleles at a false discovery rate of 0.05. In both the original and validation cohorts, the classifier was reported to diagnose cytomegalovirus status with high specificity and sensitivity. Some IMGT-functional V segments, including TRBV6-2 and TRBV6-3, could not be distinguished by the 87-base-pair reads and were therefore excluded. A further reported finding was that TCR beta sequences accurately predicted the HLA-A and HLA-B alleles for most subjects in the first cohort. This cohort had only TCR beta chains sequenced, and the lack of alpha or paired-chain data limited which features could be detected. According to the authors, the approach could potentially be generalized to other disease states and immunological phenotypes. In the study, about 150 TCR beta chains were listed as associated with cytomegalovirus. CMV serostatus was the only immune exposure information available for the cohort. Sequencing depth was assumed to be roughly uniform across donors in the presence/absence analyses, though that assumption may not hold. An association between a missense DCLRE1C variant and V-gene and J-gene trimming of TCR beta chains was found in a later genetic analysis and replicated in an independent cohort. Correlated functional status among segregating V segments might reflect linkage disequilibrium, but an unknown experimental factor could not be ruled out. Broadly in line with IMGT annotations, most TCR beta V segments showed up in productive rearrangements about 87% or about 30% of the time in an earlier analysis of around 550 of the donors. According to a later analysis, most CMV-associated TCR beta chains appeared to be HLA-restricted, and the HLA associations seemed to be driven largely by CMV exposure. According to a later analysis, TCR association rates differed among HLA loci, with DRB1 alleles showing the most associated TCRs and HLA-C alleles showing the fewest. Because counts were too low, some 17 rarely observed V segments, including chromosome 9 orphons, were left out of the earlier analysis of about 500 of the donors. A cluster of highly shared sequence variants was judged likely to represent a technical artifact of the sequencing pipeline. A later analysis reported that several top co-occurrence clusters appeared linked to parvovirus B19, influenza, CMV and Epstein-Barr virus. In a later analysis, HLA-associated TCR beta chains were found to be more clonally expanded and to have lower generation probabilities than equally common non-associated chains. Assigning TCR associations to individual alleles was difficult when HLA alleles, especially DR and DQ, strongly co-occurred.

Taken from the germline V gene, the CDR1 and CDR2 loops are SGDLS and YYNGEE. V is cut back by 0 bases and J by 5 bases, with 9 bases in the junction unmatched. Reading from cysteine to phenylalanine, the CDR3 counts 16 amino acids. Just CDR3 DNA is preserved here, 48 bases in frame from base 1. The cohort comprised 710 or so healthy bone marrow donors. All cohort members were sampled while nominally healthy, although unrecorded immune exposures were likely present. The donor tested CMV seronegative, placing the donor among the 300 to 450 seronegative members of the cohort. A peripheral blood sample was collected from each donor, and TCR beta sequencing was performed on peripheral blood mononuclear cells. The Qiagen DNeasy Blood Extraction Kit was used to extract genomic DNA from the blood cell samples. Receptor amplification or capture employed the immunoSEQ multiplex PCR assay. For the multiplex PCR, a mixture combining 60 forward primers for TCR Vbeta segments and 13 reverse primers for TCR Jbeta segments was used. The CDR3 region of rearranged TCR beta genes was amplified from genomic DNA with a multiplex PCR assay. The Illumina HiSeq System was used to sequence the amplified TCR beta libraries as 87-base-pair reads. The authors' analysis ran thus. A later analysis tallied roughly 76 million unique TCR beta chains across the 660 or so repertoires, and around 12 million of those chains were shared by two or more donors. Raw reads were error-corrected and collapsed into unique sequences with a nearest-neighbor algorithm that merged closely related sequences to remove PCR and sequencing errors. To assign V, D and J gene segments, CDR3 sequences were aligned to IMGT reference sequences. For a sequence to be retained, a match of at least six nucleotides to both a V gene segment and a J gene segment was required. A rearrangement was called productive if the CDR3 had no stop codons and remained in frame with V and J, and every other rearrangement was called non-productive. CDR3 was defined according to IMGT convention as the region running from the second conserved V-encoded cysteine to the conserved J-encoded phenylalanine. The earlier analysis of 587 of the donors excluded sequences that lacked an unambiguous match to a single V gene segment. An earlier analysis of several hundred of the donors called V segments functional above 56.7% productive rearrangements and segregating when the between-donor standard deviation exceeded 5%. A statistical classification framework was built for diagnosing cytomegalovirus status from the catalog of TCR beta chain sequences. V and J gene assignment, in a later analysis, came from comparing TCR nucleotide sequences with IMGT/GENE-DB human TR gene sequences. The TCRdist pipeline was used in a later analysis to assign CDR3 sequences and most-parsimonious VDJ recombination scenarios. A later analysis defined each TCR beta chain by its CDR3 amino acid sequence plus V-gene family, and excluded reads lacking a unique V-gene family. In a later analysis, around 650 highly shared, low-generation-probability nucleotide sequences were removed to address suspected cross-contamination and a sequencing artifact. A later analysis calculated a clonal expansion index for each public chain from normalized within-repertoire ranks of inferred template counts. Generation probabilities in a later analysis came from a VDJ recombination model fitted to out-of-frame rearrangements, and those results were checked against IGoR. In a later analysis, TCR-TCR, TCR-HLA and TCR-CMV co-occurrence was scored with hypergeometric tests, and a repertoire-size bias correction was applied to TCR pairs. To estimate false discovery rates, a later analysis permuted the HLA or CMV assignments 20 times. In a later analysis, co-occurring TCRs were grouped using DBSCAN, with TCRdist sequence similarity added in when clustering inside HLA-allele-positive subsets. Repertoires with fewer than 30,000 or more than 120,000 public chains, plus five repertoires with anomalous nucleotide sharing, were excluded from co-occurrence clustering. Not all clones reach the TCRdb copy of this immuneACCESS table, which keeps in-frame sequences only. Checked studies attribute under half of the gap to unresolved V genes and leave the rest unexplained. That table gives V, J and clone size, and the DNA gave D and trimming. The sample table shows under 110,000 clones, and approximately 85% are seen once. The ten largest clonotypes hold 3% to 5% of the sample.

Of note for this clone: There is no known antigen for this receptor. No per-base quality is available; no much larger clone lies one base away.

The clonotype was recovered from a man aged 30 to 45 in good health and CMV-seronegative. The chain is encoded by TRBV9 joined to TRBJ2-5, and 8 junction bases match TRBD2. Sequenced: PBMCs. At the DNA level, the sequence is TGTGCCAGCAGCGTAGGAGTAGCGGGGCGGGGGGAGACCCAGTACTTC. Translated, this is CASSVGVAGRGETQYF.